The entry that follows covers one T cell receptor (beta chain) sequence. Its target is not known. This entry is derived from a study of cytomegalovirus exposure and HLA in healthy donors. About the research overall: A subsequent analysis stated that the roughly 130 validation repertoires were run on the same platform as the approximately 700 first-cohort repertoires. The study, taken as a whole, reports: In vitro assays verified that three CMV-associated chains recognized CMV antigens specifically. In the approximately 120 validation repertoires, a later analysis found that first-cohort TCR clusters tended to co-occur.

Clones were read by immunoSEQ multiplex PCR, and TCRdb kept only the in-frame ones, dropping some. This sample has over 85,000 clones; approximately 95% occur once, and the top ten carry 0.89%. This CDR3 has 16 amino acids. V was cut by 4 bases and J by 5 bases, with 21 bases left in between. Germline V lookup: CDR1 SGHRS, CDR2 YFSETQ. This receptor was identified in a woman in her late teens or twenties in good health and CMV-seronegative. The chain couples TRBV5-1 to TRBJ2-5; TRBD2 is a possible D gene (7 bases). The specimen was PBMCs. The CDR3 DNA sequence: TGCGCCAGCAGCCCGGGGGGCGGGGTTGCTTTCGAGACCCAGTACTTC. Translation gives CASSPGGGVAFETQYF.